The 2 T cell receptor beta chains presented below share a single source sample, sequenced in a study of response to subunit inactivated influenza vaccine. MiXCR, applied by TCRdb to the RT-PCR reads, yields one record per CDR3 protein. The sample has under 950,000 distinct CDR3 sequences; around 20% are singletons. The source material was PBMCs from blood, sampled approximately 5 days after vaccination. All receptors come from a man aged 50 to 60 who received an inactivated influenza vaccine.

This sequence joins TRBV7-2 and TRBJ1-4; no definite D call. This CDR3 comprises 16 residues. Germline V gene sequence: CDR1 SGHTA, CDR2 FQGNSA. Trimming took off 2 bases at V and 3 bases at J, with 13 bases between the two ends. This CDR3 reads CASSLRPLLANEKLFF. CDR3 nucleotides: TGTGCCAGCAGCTTAAGACCCCTCCTAGCTAATGAAAAACTGTTTTTT.

The chain is built from TRBV7-2 and TRBJ2-7, with 10 bases that match TRBD2. In germline, CDR1 is SGHTA, CDR2 FQGNSA. Unmatched junction bases numbered 8, after V lost 5 bases and J lost 4 bases. The CDR3 spans 15 residues. CDR3 residues: CASSSSSGSGYEQYF. The CDR3 DNA sequence: TGTGCCAGCAGCAGTTCTAGCGGGAGTGGGTACGAGCAGTACTTC.